This T cell receptor (beta chain) came from a study of cytomegalovirus exposure and HLA in healthy donors. Study in general: The same platform was used for the 90 to 150 validation repertoires as for the 666 first-cohort repertoires, as reported in a later analysis.

The ends lost 0 bases at V and 5 bases at J; junction bases unmatched: 7. Germline V CDR1 and CDR2: SGDLS, YYNGEE. The CDR3 consists of 15 residues. The sample holds one count of this clone. Its antigen remains unidentified. Study conclusions and caveats: TCR clusters originating in the first cohort tended to co-occur in the approximately 120 validation repertoires, according to a later analysis. Among TCR sequences, most were rare, though some public TCRs appeared in many donors. Among TCR beta chains, those listed as cytomegalovirus-associated numbered about 160.

TCRdb's copy holds only in-frame clones and misses some; the assay was immunoSEQ multiplex PCR. The table lists around 220,000 clones, just over 85% of them singletons. The TCR comes from a woman younger than 30 in good health and CMV-seronegative. The specimen was PBMCs. The V call is TRBV9, the J call TRBJ2-7, with TRBD2 matching 8 bases. CDR3 sequence: CASSVGASGLDEQYF. DNA for the CDR3: TGTGCCAGCAGCGTAGGGGCTAGCGGGCTCGACGAGCAGTACTTC.